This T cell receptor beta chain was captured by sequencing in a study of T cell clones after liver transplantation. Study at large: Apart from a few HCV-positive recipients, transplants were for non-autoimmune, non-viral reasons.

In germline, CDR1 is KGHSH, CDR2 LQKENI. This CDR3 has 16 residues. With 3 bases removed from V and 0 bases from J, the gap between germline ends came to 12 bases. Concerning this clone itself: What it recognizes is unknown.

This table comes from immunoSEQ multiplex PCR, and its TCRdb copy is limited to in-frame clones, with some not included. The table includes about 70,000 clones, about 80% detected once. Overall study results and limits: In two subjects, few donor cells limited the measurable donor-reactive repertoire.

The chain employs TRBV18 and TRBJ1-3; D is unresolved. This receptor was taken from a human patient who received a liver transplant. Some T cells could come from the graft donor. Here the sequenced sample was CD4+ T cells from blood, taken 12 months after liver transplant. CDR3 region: CASSPPSFLSGNTIYF. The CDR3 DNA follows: TGTGCCAGCTCACCCCCCTCATTCCTCTCTGGAAACACCATATATTTT. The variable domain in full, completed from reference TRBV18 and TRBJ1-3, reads NAGVMQNPRHLVRRRGQEARLRCSPMKGHSHVYWYRQLPEEGLKFMVYLQKENIIDESGMPKERFSAEFPKEGPSILRIQQVVRGDSAAYFCASSPPSFLSGNTIYFGEGSWLTVV.